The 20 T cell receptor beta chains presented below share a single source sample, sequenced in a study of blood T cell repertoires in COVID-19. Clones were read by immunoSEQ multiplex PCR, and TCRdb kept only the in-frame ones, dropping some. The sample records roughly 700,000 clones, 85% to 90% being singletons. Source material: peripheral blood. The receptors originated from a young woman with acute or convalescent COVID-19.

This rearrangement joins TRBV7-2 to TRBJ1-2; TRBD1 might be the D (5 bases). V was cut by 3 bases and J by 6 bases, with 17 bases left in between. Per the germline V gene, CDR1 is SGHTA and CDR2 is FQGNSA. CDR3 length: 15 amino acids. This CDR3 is CASSFQGVLPNGYTF. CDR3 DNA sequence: TGTGCCAGCAGCTTCCAGGGTGTGTTACCCAATGGCTACACCTTC.

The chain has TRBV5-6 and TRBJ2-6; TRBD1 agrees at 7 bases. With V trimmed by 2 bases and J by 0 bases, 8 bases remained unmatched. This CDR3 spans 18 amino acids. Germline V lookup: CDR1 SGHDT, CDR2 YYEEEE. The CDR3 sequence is CASSLPGQSHSGANVLTF. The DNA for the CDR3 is TGTGCCAGCAGCTTACCGGGACAGAGCCACTCTGGGGCCAACGTCCTGACTTTC.

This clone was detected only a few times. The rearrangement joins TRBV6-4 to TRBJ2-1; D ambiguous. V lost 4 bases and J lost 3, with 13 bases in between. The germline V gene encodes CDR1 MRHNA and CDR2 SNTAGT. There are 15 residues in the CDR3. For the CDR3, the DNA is TGTGCCAGCAGTGTGAAGGAGACCGGCTACAATGAGCAGTTCTTC. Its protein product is CASSVKETGYNEQFF.

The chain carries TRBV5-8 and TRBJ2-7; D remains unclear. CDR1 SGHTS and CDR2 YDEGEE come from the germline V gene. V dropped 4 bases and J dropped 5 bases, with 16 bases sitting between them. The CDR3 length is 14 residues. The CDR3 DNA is TGTGCCAGCAGCCTCCGTGGAGTTCGGAACGAGCAGTACTTC. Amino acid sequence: CASSLRGVRNEQYF.

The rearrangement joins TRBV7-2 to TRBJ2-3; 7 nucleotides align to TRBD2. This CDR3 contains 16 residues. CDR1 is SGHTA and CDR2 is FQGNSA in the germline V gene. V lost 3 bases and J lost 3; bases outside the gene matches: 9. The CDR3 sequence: CASSFGRLAVTDTQYF. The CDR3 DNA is TGTGCCAGCAGCTTCGGGAGGCTAGCGGTGACAGATACGCAGTATTTT.

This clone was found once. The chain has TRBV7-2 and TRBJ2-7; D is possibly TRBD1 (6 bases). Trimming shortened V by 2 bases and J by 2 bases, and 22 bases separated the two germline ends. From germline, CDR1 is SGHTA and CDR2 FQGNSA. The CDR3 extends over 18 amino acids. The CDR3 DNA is TGTGCCAGCAGCTTAAAGGGGGTTACAACCAAGGGTACCTACGAGCAGTACTTC. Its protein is CASSLKGVTTKGTYEQYF. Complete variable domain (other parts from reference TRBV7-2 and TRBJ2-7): GAGVSQSPSNKVTEKGKDVELRCDPISGHTALYWYRQSLGQGLEFLIYFQGNSAPDKSGLPSDRFSAERTGGSVSTLTIQRTQQEDSAVYLCASSLKGVTTKGTYEQYFGPGTRLTVT.

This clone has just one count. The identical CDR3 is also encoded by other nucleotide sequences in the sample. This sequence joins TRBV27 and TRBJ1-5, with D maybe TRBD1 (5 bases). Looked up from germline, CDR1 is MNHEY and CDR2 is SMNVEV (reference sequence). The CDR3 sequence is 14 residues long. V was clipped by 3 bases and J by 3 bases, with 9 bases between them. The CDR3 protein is CASSLGGSNQPQHF. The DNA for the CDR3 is TGTGCCAGCAGTTTGGGGGGTTCCAATCAGCCCCAGCATTTT.

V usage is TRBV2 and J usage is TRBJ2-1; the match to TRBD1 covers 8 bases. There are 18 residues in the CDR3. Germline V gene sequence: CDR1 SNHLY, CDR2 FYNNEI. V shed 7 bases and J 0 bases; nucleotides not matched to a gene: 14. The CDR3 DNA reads TGTGCCAGCACCGGACAGGGAGAAATGACTAGCTCCTACAATGAGCAGTTCTTC. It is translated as CASTGQGEMTSSYNEQFF.

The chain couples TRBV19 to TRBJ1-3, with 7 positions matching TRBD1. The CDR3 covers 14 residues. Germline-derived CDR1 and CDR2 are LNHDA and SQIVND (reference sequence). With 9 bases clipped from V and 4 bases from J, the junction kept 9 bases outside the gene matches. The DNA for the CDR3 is TGTGCCAGCGAGGACAGGTTTGGAGGAAACACCATATATTTT. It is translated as CASEDRFGGNTIYF.

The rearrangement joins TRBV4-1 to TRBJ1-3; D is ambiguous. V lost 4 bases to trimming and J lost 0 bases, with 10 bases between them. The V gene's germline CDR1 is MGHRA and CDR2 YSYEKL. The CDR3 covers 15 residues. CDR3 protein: CASSPSRISGNTIYF. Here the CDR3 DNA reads TGCGCCAGCAGCCCCTCTAGGATCTCTGGAAACACCATATATTTT.

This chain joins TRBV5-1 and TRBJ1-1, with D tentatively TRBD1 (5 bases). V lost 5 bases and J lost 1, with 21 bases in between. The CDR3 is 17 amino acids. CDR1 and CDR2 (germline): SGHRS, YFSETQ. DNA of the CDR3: TGCGCCAGCAGTGCGACGAATTCGCAGGGTCCGAACACTGAAGCTTTCTTT. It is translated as CASSATNSQGPNTEAFF.

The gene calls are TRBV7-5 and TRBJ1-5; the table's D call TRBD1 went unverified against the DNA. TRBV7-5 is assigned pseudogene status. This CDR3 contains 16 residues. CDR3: CARSLFGDRGAQPQHF. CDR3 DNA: TGTGCCAGAAGCTTATTCGGGGACAGGGGTGCTCAGCCCCAGCATTTT.

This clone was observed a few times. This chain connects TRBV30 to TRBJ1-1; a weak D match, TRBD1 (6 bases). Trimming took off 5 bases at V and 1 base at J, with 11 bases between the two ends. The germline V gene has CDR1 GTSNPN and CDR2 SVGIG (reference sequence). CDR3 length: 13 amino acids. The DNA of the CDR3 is TGTGCCTGGCGGGGGGCCCCGAACACTGAAGCTTTCTTT. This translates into CAWRGAPNTEAFF.

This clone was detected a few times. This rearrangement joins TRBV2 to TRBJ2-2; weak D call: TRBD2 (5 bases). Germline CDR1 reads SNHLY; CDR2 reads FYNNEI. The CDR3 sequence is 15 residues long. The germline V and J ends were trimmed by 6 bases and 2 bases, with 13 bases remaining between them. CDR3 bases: TGTGCCAGCAGAATTACTAGTAGAAACACCGGGGAGCTGTTTTTT. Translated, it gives CASRITSRNTGELFF.

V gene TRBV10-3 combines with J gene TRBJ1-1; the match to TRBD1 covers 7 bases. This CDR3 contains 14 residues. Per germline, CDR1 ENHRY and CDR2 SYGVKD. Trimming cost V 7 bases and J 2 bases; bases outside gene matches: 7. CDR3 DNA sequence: TGTGCCATCAAACAGGGACAGACAAACACTGAAGCTTTCTTT. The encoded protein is CAIKQGQTNTEAFF.

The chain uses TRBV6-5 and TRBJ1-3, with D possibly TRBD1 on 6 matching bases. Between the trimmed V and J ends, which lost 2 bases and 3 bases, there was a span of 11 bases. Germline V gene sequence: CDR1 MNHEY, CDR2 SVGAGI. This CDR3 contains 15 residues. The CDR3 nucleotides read TGTGCCAGCAGTTACGGGGGGGCCCTTGGAAACACCATATATTTT. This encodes CASSYGGALGNTIYF.

The CDR3 spells CASRYSQISGNTIYF. The CDR3 coding sequence is TGTGCCAGCAGGTACAGCCAAATCTCTGGAAACACCATATATTTT. The V and J genes are TRBV2 and TRBJ1-3; D not certain. Germline CDR1 is SNHLY and CDR2 is FYNNEI. This CDR3 comprises 15 residues. V was trimmed by 6 bases and J by 0 bases, leaving 12 bases between them.

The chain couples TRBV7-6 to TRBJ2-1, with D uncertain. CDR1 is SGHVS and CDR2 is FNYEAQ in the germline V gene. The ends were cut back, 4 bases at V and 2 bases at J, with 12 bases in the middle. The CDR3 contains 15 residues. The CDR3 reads CASSSETPPYNEQFF. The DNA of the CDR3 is TGTGCCAGCAGCTCCGAGACTCCCCCCTACAATGAGCAGTTCTTC.

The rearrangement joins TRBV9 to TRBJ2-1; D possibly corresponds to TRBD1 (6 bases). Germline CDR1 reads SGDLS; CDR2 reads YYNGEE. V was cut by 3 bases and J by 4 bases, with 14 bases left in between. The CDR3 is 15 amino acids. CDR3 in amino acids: CASSGFRGEYNEQFF. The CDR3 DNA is TGTGCCAGCAGCGGATTCAGGGGCGAGTACAATGAGCAGTTCTTC.

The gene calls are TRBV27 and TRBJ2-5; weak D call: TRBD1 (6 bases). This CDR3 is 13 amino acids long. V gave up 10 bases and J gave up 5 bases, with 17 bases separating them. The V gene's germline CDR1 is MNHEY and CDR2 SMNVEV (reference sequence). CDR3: CATRYRDWETQYF. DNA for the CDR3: TGTGCCACCCGATACAGGGATTGGGAGACCCAGTACTTC.